A selection of T cell receptor beta chains follows, all from one sample in a study of radiotherapy plus CTLA-4 blockade in lung cancer. Profiling relied on immunoSEQ multiplex PCR, and the TCRdb table lists in-frame clones only, not all of them. The sample contains about 77,000 clones, under 75% of which appear only once. Sample: peripheral blood, taken from a patient treated with radiotherapy plus ipilimumab. The receptors derive from a human donor with non-small cell lung cancer whose response to radiotherapy plus ipilimumab could not be evaluated. The CDR3 runs from the conserved cysteine through the conserved F or W. A D gene is named only where the DNA matches it firmly. Only some rows state a clone size, as once, few, many or a class for expanded clones.

cdr3_length clone_size j_call v_call d_call cdr3_aa cdr3_nt
18 - TRBJ1-6 TRBV9 - CASSVGSLLSSYNSPLHF TGTGCCAGCAGCGTAGGCTCGTTATTGAGCTCCTATAATTCACCCCTCCACTTT
13 - TRBJ2-7 TRBV18 TRBD1 CASSPDRAPSPYF TGTGCCAGCTCCCCCGACAGGGCGCCTTCCCCGTACTTC
13 - TRBJ2-7 TRBV4-1 - CASSQEWDNEQYF TGCGCCAGCAGCCAAGAATGGGACAACGAGCAGTACTTC
15 - TRBJ2-1 TRBV5-1 TRBD2 CASRKLAGAVNEQFF TGCGCCAGCAGAAAACTAGCGGGGGCCGTCAATGAGCAGTTCTTC
17 few TRBJ1-5 TRBV28 - CASSRSDFFRSNQPQHF TGTGCCAGCAGTAGGTCGGACTTTTTTCGTAGCAATCAGCCCCAGCATTTT
15 - TRBJ2-7 TRBV19 TRBD2 CASSIEAGGHYEQYF TGTGCCAGTAGTATTGAGGCGGGGGGGCATTACGAGCAGTACTTC
15 - TRBJ2-1 TRBV5-1 TRBD2 CASSREGGTYNEQFF TGCGCCAGCAGCCGGGAGGGCGGCACCTACAATGAGCAGTTCTTC
15 once TRBJ1-2 TRBV6-1 TRBD1 CASSERDGTGYGYTF TGTGCCAGCAGTGAAAGAGACGGGACAGGGTATGGCTACACCTTC
15 - TRBJ1-6 TRBV27 TRBD1 CASSLVGTGLSPLHF TGTGCCAGCAGTTTAGTAGGGACAGGGCTCTCACCCCTCCACTTT
16 - TRBJ2-3 TRBV27 TRBD2 CASSLGLAGFTDTQYF TGTGCCAGCAGTTTGGGACTAGCGGGGTTCACAGATACGCAGTATTTT
15 once TRBJ1-1 TRBV2 TRBD1 CASSEADREDTEAFF TGTGCCAGCAGTGAAGCAGACAGGGAGGACACTGAAGCTTTCTTT
19 - TRBJ1-3 TRBV12-5 TRBD1 CASGLVLQQGIPSGNTIYF TGTGCTAGTGGTTTGGTTCTCCAACAGGGGATCCCCTCTGGAAACACCATATATTTT
12 - TRBJ2-5 TRBV5-1 - CASSLAQETQYF TGCGCCAGCAGCTTGGCACAAGAGACCCAGTACTTC
14 - TRBJ1-2 TRBV6-5 TRBD1 CASSYPGQGAGYTF TGTGCCAGCAGTTACCCCGGACAGGGGGCTGGCTACACCTTC
12 - TRBJ2-3 TRBV7-9 - CASRAGTDTQYF TGTGCCAGCCGGGCGGGAACAGATACGCAGTATTTT
13 - TRBJ1-2 TRBV30 - CAWRRGPNYGYTF TGTGCCTGGCGCCGGGGTCCTAACTATGGCTACACCTTC
14 few TRBJ1-2 TRBV5-1 TRBD1 CASSRTGTGDGYTF TGCGCCAGCAGCAGGACAGGGACAGGGGATGGCTACACCTTC
16 - TRBJ1-3 TRBV5-1 TRBD1 CASSLTDRGSGNTIYF TGCGCCAGCAGCTTGACGGACAGGGGCTCTGGAAACACCATATATTTT
14 - TRBJ2-5 TRBV14 - CASSEARYQETQYF TGTGCCAGCAGCGAAGCCCGGTACCAAGAGACCCAGTACTTC
14 once TRBJ1-5 TRBV15 TRBD1 CATSRGKGAQPQHF TGTGCCACCAGCAGGGGGAAGGGGGCCCAGCCCCAGCATTTT
14 - TRBJ2-7 TRBV7-9 - CASSLGRGDYEQYF TGTGCCAGCAGTTTAGGGCGGGGTGACTACGAGCAGTACTTC
17 few TRBJ2-5 TRBV30 TRBD2 CAWKPTSGRAVVKTQYF TGTGCCTGGAAACCGACTAGCGGGAGGGCTGTGGTGAAGACCCAGTACTTC
11 - TRBJ1-1 TRBV13 - CASSAGTEAFF TGTGCCAGCAGCGCAGGCACTGAAGCTTTCTTT
18 - TRBJ2-3 TRBV5-1 TRBD2 CASSSSGTSGGAKDTQYF TGCGCCAGCAGCTCCTCCGGGACTAGCGGGGGGGCCAAAGATACGCAGTATTTT
18 - TRBJ2-1 TRBV5-4 TRBD1 CASSSRRGQGAVGYEQFF TGTGCCAGCAGCTCACGGAGGGGACAGGGGGCGGTTGGCTATGAGCAGTTCTTC
13 - TRBJ1-2 TRBV5-6 TRBD1 CASSPGQGYGYTF TGTGCCAGCAGCCCGGGACAGGGGTATGGCTACACCTTC
13 - TRBJ1-1 TRBV7-9 - CASSPPTGTEAFF TGTGCCAGCAGCCCCCCAACTGGCACTGAAGCTTTCTTT
16 - TRBJ1-5 TRBV19 - CASSTGGGQSSQPQHF TGTGCCAGTAGTACAGGTGGAGGGCAGAGTAGTCAGCCCCAGCATTTT
17 - TRBJ2-7 TRBV2 - CASSEISWRDASYEQYF TGTGCCAGCAGTGAAATCTCCTGGCGGGACGCCTCCTACGAGCAGTACTTC
15 - TRBJ2-1 TRBV11-1 TRBD2 CASSLEQREYNEQFF TGTGCCAGCAGCTTAGAACAGCGGGAGTACAATGAGCAGTTCTTC